The 7 T cell receptor beta chains reported below all come from one sample, sequenced in a study of blood T cell repertoires in COVID-19. TCRdb keeps only in-frame clones here, not all; method: immunoSEQ multiplex PCR. The repertoire includes around 170,000 clones, approximately 88% of them detected once, and roughly 8.6% sits in the top ten. Sequencing used PBMCs or T cells enriched from blood (not recorded which). The origin of the receptors is a woman between 18 and 29 years old who had recovered from COVID-19.

V gene TRBV5-6 combines with J gene TRBJ2-3; tentatively, D is TRBD2 (5 bases). The V gene's germline CDR1 is SGHDT and CDR2 YYEEEE. The CDR3 is made up of 13 amino acids. V lost 2 bases, J lost 9 bases, and 13 bases lay in between. The CDR3 loop reads CASSFWTLTTQYF. In nucleotides, the CDR3 is TGTGCCAGCAGCTTCTGGACTTTGACGACGCAGTATTTT.

The chain uses TRBV10-2 and TRBJ2-7; TRBD2 might be the D (6 bases). Trimming removed 3 bases from V and 3 bases from J, with 21 bases in between. The CDR3 runs 17 residues. Per the germline V gene, CDR1 is WSHSY and CDR2 is SAAADI. CDR3 nucleotide sequence: TGCGCCAGCAGTGATAGACTAGTGCTAGGGGACCACTACGAGCAGTACTTC. Translation gives CASSDRLVLGDHYEQYF.

The chain couples TRBV19 to TRBJ1-5; D is possibly TRBD1 (6 bases). The CDR3 length is 16 residues. Germline V gene sequence: CDR1 LNHDA, CDR2 SQIVND (reference sequence). V was shortened by 3 bases and J by 3 bases, with 15 bases between the two germline ends. The CDR3 spells CASSIYPGGANQPQHF. The CDR3 DNA follows: TGTGCCAGTAGTATTTATCCGGGGGGGGCCAATCAGCCCCAGCATTTT.

V gene TRBV5-4 combines with J gene TRBJ1-6; maybe TRBD1 (5 bases). V dropped 4 bases and J dropped 6 bases, with 11 bases sitting between them. The CDR3 sequence is 14 residues long. From germline, CDR1 is SGHNT and CDR2 YYREEE (reference sequence). CDR3 residues: CASSERDFNSPLHF. DNA for the CDR3: TGTGCCAGCAGCGAACGGGACTTTAATTCACCCCTCCACTTT.

This chain uses TRBV5-4 with TRBJ1-1; the D gene is possibly TRBD1 (5 bases). The CDR3 is 14 amino acids. Looked up from germline, CDR1 is SGHNT and CDR2 is YYREEE (reference sequence). The V end was cut by 0 bases, the J end by 5 bases, with 11 bases between. CDR3 sequence reads: CASSLEARETEAFF. The CDR3 region has the DNA TGTGCCAGCAGCTTGGAGGCCAGGGAAACTGAAGCTTTCTTT.

DNA of the CDR3: TGCAGTGCTAGTGGGTCAGGCACTGAAGCTTTCTTT. As protein: CSASGSGTEAFF. The rearrangement links TRBV20-1 to TRBJ1-1, with no clear D. Trimming took off 3 bases at V and 4 bases at J, with 9 bases between the two ends. The CDR3 loop spans 12 amino acids. Germline-derived CDR1 and CDR2 are DFQATT and SNEGSKA (reference sequence).

The chain combines TRBV5-1 with TRBJ2-3; tentative D call: TRBD1 (6 bases). The ends were cut back, 3 bases at V and 9 bases at J, with 23 bases in the middle. The CDR3 extends over 16 amino acids. Germline V gene lookup returns CDR1 SGHRS and CDR2 YFSETQ. The CDR3 sequence: CASSSGQQNLVGTQYF. CDR3 bases: TGCGCCAGCAGCTCTGGACAGCAGAATCTTGTGGGAACGCAGTATTTT.